A selection of T cell receptor beta chains follows, all from one sample in a study of blood T cell repertoires in COVID-19. The table came from immunoSEQ multiplex PCR; TCRdb's copy has only in-frame clones and leaves some out. The sample shows about 83,000 clones, around nine tenths of them seen only once. The sequencing sample was made of peripheral blood. The receptor source for this set is a man in his sixties with acute or convalescent COVID-19. The CDR3 runs from the conserved cysteine through the conserved F or W. A D gene is named only where the DNA matches it firmly. Size is stated for part of the rows, as once, few or many counts, or as a class when the clone is expanded.

len	abundance	d_gene	v_gene	j_gene	CDR3aa	CDR3nt
18	once	TRBD2	TRBV4-3	TRBJ2-7	CASSQESQLAGAPTEQYF	TGCGCCAGCAGCCAAGAGTCGCAATTAGCGGGGGCTCCCACCGAGCAGTACTTC
14	NA	NA	TRBV18	TRBJ1-3	CASSPSRAGNTIYF	TGTGCCAGCTCACCGTCCAGGGCTGGAAACACCATATATTTT
14	NA	NA	TRBV6-2/TRBV6-3	TRBJ1-5	CASSSPQGHQPQHF	TGTGCCAGCAGCTCCCCCCAGGGGCATCAGCCCCAGCATTTT
15	NA	NA	TRBV9	TRBJ2-7	CASSPEWRSSYEQYF	TGTGCCAGCAGCCCAGAATGGCGGAGCTCCTACGAGCAGTACTTC
15	NA	NA	TRBV14	TRBJ2-2	CASSRIRGPTGELFF	TGTGCCAGCAGCCGTATCAGGGGTCCCACCGGGGAGCTGTTTTTT
13	NA	NA	TRBV11-3	TRBJ1-2	CASSGPGNYGYTF	TGTGCCAGCAGTGGTCCCGGGAACTATGGCTACACCTTC
12	NA	NA	TRBV12-3/TRBV12-4	TRBJ1-5	CASSSGERPQHF	TGTGCCAGCAGTTCAGGGGAGAGGCCCCAGCATTTT
15	NA	TRBD1	TRBV27	TRBJ1-1	CASYTGVTGNTEAFF	TGTGCCAGTTATACAGGGGTGACGGGGAACACTGAAGCTTTCTTT
15	NA	NA	TRBV4-2	TRBJ2-5	CASSPYVARSETQYF	TGTGCCAGCAGCCCTTACGTAGCGAGGTCTGAGACCCAGTACTTC
16	NA	NA	TRBV27	TRBJ1-4	CASSLYQGMANEKLFF	TGTGCCAGCAGTTTATATCAGGGGATGGCTAATGAAAAACTGTTTTTT
15	NA	TRBD1	TRBV18	TRBJ2-1	CASSTQTGKINEQFF	TGTGCCAGCTCAACACAGACAGGGAAAATCAATGAGCAGTTCTTC
17	NA	TRBD2	TRBV27	TRBJ2-3	CASSLLGAGTTTDTQYF	TGTGCCAGCAGTTTACTAGGGGCCGGGACTACTACAGATACGCAGTATTTT
16	NA	NA	TRBV18	TRBJ1-2	CASSRPGTSVNYGYTF	TGTGCCAGCTCACGTCCCGGGACATCTGTAAACTATGGCTACACCTTC
14	NA	TRBD1	TRBV29-1	TRBJ2-7	CSVEVWDRGREQYF	TGCAGCGTTGAGGTATGGGACAGGGGGCGAGAGCAGTACTTC
19	NA	TRBD2	TRBV5-1	TRBJ2-5	CASSLEPAQRTRMVGTQYF	TGCGCCAGCAGCTTGGAGCCGGCACAGAGGACTAGGATGGTCGGGACCCAGTACTTC
14	NA	TRBD1	TRBV4-3	TRBJ1-5	CASSPQGGNQPQHF	TGCGCCAGCAGCCCACAGGGGGGAAATCAGCCCCAGCATTTT
12	NA	NA	TRBV6-1	TRBJ1-1	CASSERRLQAFF	TGTGCCAGCAGTGAACGTCGACTACAAGCTTTCTTT
12	NA	TRBD1	TRBV19	TRBJ1-5	CASSKGTGPQHF	TGTGCCAGTAGTAAAGGGACAGGCCCCCAGCATTTT
13	NA	NA	TRBV28	TRBJ1-2	CASSFGSSNGYTF	TGTGCCAGCAGTTTCGGGAGTAGTAATGGCTACACCTTC
18	NA	NA	TRBV27	TRBJ2-5	CASSLRLVRGSKIETQYF	TGTGCCAGCAGTTTACGTCTGGTGCGGGGATCTAAAATAGAGACCCAGTACTTC
13	NA	NA	TRBV2	TRBJ2-2	CASMAGPTGELFF	TGTGCCAGCATGGCAGGGCCCACCGGGGAGCTGTTTTTT
16	once	TRBD2	TRBV3-1/TRBV3-2	TRBJ2-2	CASSQYAGGRTGELFF	TGTGCCAGCAGCCAATATGCGGGGGGACGCACCGGGGAGCTGTTTTTT
15	once	TRBD1	TRBV6-5	TRBJ1-1	CASSYSRGGGTEAFF	TGTGCCAGCAGTTACTCTAGAGGGGGCGGCACTGAAGCTTTCTTT
14	NA	TRBD1	TRBV11-2	TRBJ2-5	CASSSHRGSETQYF	TGTGCCAGCAGCTCCCACAGGGGGAGCGAGACCCAGTACTTC
16	NA	TRBD2	TRBV6-5	TRBJ2-7	CASSYSGTRSSYEQYF	TGTGCCAGCAGTTACTCCGGGACTAGGAGCTCCTACGAGCAGTACTTC
15	NA	NA	TRBV19	TRBJ1-1	CASSPGSGESTEAFF	TGTGCCAGTAGCCCCGGGTCAGGGGAATCCACTGAAGCTTTCTTT
18	NA	TRBD2	TRBV13	TRBJ2-7	CASSLGSPLAGANYEQYF	TGTGCCAGCAGCTTAGGGAGCCCCCTAGCGGGGGCCAACTACGAGCAGTACTTC
20	once	TRBD2	TRBV9	TRBJ2-1	CASSAPTSGGLLSSYNEQFF	TGTGCCAGCAGCGCCCCGACTAGCGGGGGTCTTTTGAGCTCCTACAATGAGCAGTTCTTC
14	NA	TRBD2	TRBV10-3	TRBJ2-3	CASRGGTSTDTQYF	TGTGCCAGCCGCGGGGGAACTAGCACAGATACGCAGTATTTT
17	once	NA	TRBV25-1	TRBJ2-5	CASSEWSRGGGQETQYF	TGTGCCAGCAGTGAATGGAGTCGGGGAGGTGGGCAAGAGACCCAGTACTTC
15	NA	NA	TRBV19	TRBJ1-6	CASSTPGQWNSPLHF	TGTGCCAGTAGTACACCTGGACAGTGGAATTCACCCCTCCACTTT
13	NA	TRBD2	TRBV12-3/TRBV12-4	TRBJ2-3	CASRTSGVDTQYF	TGTGCCAGCAGGACTAGCGGGGTAGATACGCAGTATTTT
16	once	TRBD1	TRBV7-8	TRBJ2-7	CASSLLSGQGAYEQYF	TGTGCCAGCAGCTTATTATCTGGACAGGGGGCCTACGAGCAGTACTTC
15	NA	NA	TRBV7-2	TRBJ2-1	CASSSDITSYNEQFF	TGTGCCAGCAGTTCGGACATTACCTCCTACAATGAGCAGTTCTTC
12	once	NA	TRBV7-2	TRBJ2-2	CASSVYTGELFF	TGTGCCAGCAGCGTATACACCGGGGAGCTGTTTTTT
14	NA	NA	TRBV2	TRBJ1-4	CASRRQLLNEKLFF	TGTGCCAGCAGACGACAGTTGCTAAATGAAAAACTGTTTTTT
22	NA	TRBD2	TRBV7-2	TRBJ2-6	CASSLAPGLVRGGASGANVLTF	TGTGCCAGCAGCTTAGCCCCAGGGTTAGTTCGCGGGGGGGCTTCTGGGGCCAACGTCCTGACTTTC
13	NA	TRBD1	TRBV5-4	TRBJ1-2	CASFPTGMSGYTF	TGTGCCAGCTTTCCGACAGGGATGTCTGGCTACACCTTC
11	NA	NA	TRBV7-9	TRBJ2-7	CASSLYHEQYF	TGTGCCAGCAGCTTGTATCACGAGCAGTACTTC
18	NA	NA	TRBV6-1	TRBJ1-6	CASSAHFLTGTGNSPLHF	TGTGCCAGCAGTGCACACTTCCTAACAGGGACGGGTAATTCACCCCTCCACTTT
16	NA	NA	TRBV18	TRBJ1-1	CASSRNSGQLNTEAFF	TGTGCCAGCTCCCGAAACTCTGGACAGCTGAACACTGAAGCTTTCTTT
15	NA	NA	TRBV9	TRBJ2-1	CASSVEGGAYNEQFF	TGTGCCAGCAGCGTAGAAGGGGGGGCCTACAATGAGCAGTTCTTC
13	once	NA	TRBV12-3/TRBV12-4	TRBJ1-2	CASSPSGRSGYTF	TGTGCCAGCAGCCCGTCAGGGAGGAGTGGCTACACCTTC
14	few	NA	TRBV6-5	TRBJ1-1	CASNKFRENTEAFF	TGTGCCAGCAACAAATTCAGGGAGAACACTGAAGCTTTCTTT
17	NA	TRBD2	TRBV4-1	TRBJ2-4	CASTRLAGTRGKNIQYF	TGCGCCAGCACTCGGCTAGCGGGGACCCGAGGCAAAAACATTCAGTACTTC
14	NA	TRBD1	TRBV5-4	TRBJ1-2	CASSSSTGNYGYTF	TGTGCCAGCAGCTCCTCGACAGGGAACTATGGCTACACCTTC
13	once	TRBD1	TRBV18	TRBJ1-1	CASSPQGETEAFF	TGTGCCAGCTCACCTCAGGGGGAGACTGAAGCTTTCTTT
18	NA	NA	TRBV25-1	TRBJ2-1	CASSDAGPGASSYNEQFF	TGTGCCAGCAGTGACGCAGGCCCAGGGGCGAGCTCCTACAATGAGCAGTTCTTC
15	NA	TRBD1	TRBV9	TRBJ1-3	CASSEGQGSGNTIYF	TGTGCCAGCAGCGAAGGACAGGGTTCGGGAAACACCATATATTTT
16	NA	NA	TRBV6-1	TRBJ2-3	CASSEWSRVSTDTQYF	TGTGCCAGCAGTGAATGGAGCAGGGTCAGCACAGATACGCAGTATTTT
14	NA	TRBD1	TRBV5-8	TRBJ1-1	CASSSGQGNTEAFF	TGTGCCAGCAGCTCGGGACAGGGGAACACTGAAGCTTTCTTT
15	NA	TRBD2	TRBV9	TRBJ2-5	CASSVGLAGRETQYF	TGTGCCAGCAGCGTAGGACTAGCGGGGAGAGAGACCCAGTACTTC